The 19 T cell receptor beta chains reported below all come from one sample, sequenced in a study of shared clonotypes between healthy human individuals. Only in-frame clones appear in the TCRdb table, and some are missing; sequencing was by immunoSEQ multiplex PCR. The sample has 110,000 or so clones, about 63% seen once. Specimen: memory CD8+ T cells sorted from blood. Subset of the sample: CD45RO+ cells pooled with CCR7-negative TemRA cells. The receptors derive from a woman under 40 in good health.

This clone appeared a few times. The V and J genes are TRBV25-1 and TRBJ1-5, with D possibly matching TRBD1 (5 bases). The germline V gene encodes CDR1 MGHDK and CDR2 SYGVNS. CDR3 size: 16 residues. Trimming took off 4 bases at V and 1 base at J, with 14 bases between the two ends. The CDR3 nucleotides are TGTGCCAGCAGTGCCGGAGGGGAGGGAAGCAATCAGCCCCAGCATTTT. This sequence encodes CASSAGGEGSNQPQHF.

CDR3 bases: TGCGCCAGCAGCTCGCTCGGGGCGGTTGAAGCTTTCTTT. This translates into CASSSLGAVEAFF. The chain links TRBV5-1 to TRBJ1-1, with D perhaps matching TRBD1 (5 bases). The CDR3 totals 13 residues. V dropped 3 bases and J dropped 7 bases, with 13 bases sitting between them. Germline V gives CDR1 SGHRS, CDR2 YFSETQ.

The CDR3 loop is CASSEEGENQPQHF. The CDR3, as DNA: TGTGCCAGCAGTGAAGAGGGGGAGAATCAGCCCCAGCATTTT. The J gene is TRBJ1-5, the V gene TRBV6-1; a possible D gene is TRBD1 (6 bases). Trimming stripped 1 base from V and 4 bases from J, with 8 bases between. The CDR3 contains 14 residues. Per germline, CDR1 MNHNS and CDR2 SASEGT.

The chain employs TRBV7-9 and TRBJ2-1; possibly TRBD1 for D (7 bases). Trimming cost V 3 bases and J 13 bases, with 19 bases left between them. CDR1 is SEHNR, CDR2 FQNEAQ, per germline (reference sequence). This CDR3 has 14 residues. CDR3 amino acids: CASSFQEGAVGQFF. The DNA for the CDR3 is TGTGCCAGCAGCTTTCAGGAGGGGGCGGTCGGTCAGTTCTTC.

The table lists this clone with a few counts. The rearrangement joins TRBV14 to TRBJ1-4, with no clear D. Germline lookup yields CDR1 SGHDN and CDR2 FVKESK. The length of the CDR3 is 15 residues. The V end was cut by 4 bases, the J end by 7 bases, with 16 bases between. CDR3 loop: CASSRTTGHSEKLFF. As DNA, the CDR3 is TGTGCCAGCAGCCGTACGACGGGTCATAGTGAAAAACTGTTTTTT.

The genes are TRBV7-8 and TRBJ2-7, with no clear D. V lost 4 bases and J 0 bases, leaving 19 bases between the germline ends. The CDR3 is made up of 17 amino acids. The germline V gene has CDR1 SGHVS and CDR2 FQNEAQ. The CDR3 nucleotides read TGTGCCAGCAGCTCTTCTGAACTAACCGTCAGCTCCTACGAGCAGTACTTC. Residues: CASSSSELTVSSYEQYF.

The chain joins TRBV4-2 to TRBJ2-1; 9 bases are a match to TRBD2. The J segment lost 0 bases and the V segment lost 0 bases, leaving 3 bases of the junction unmatched. The CDR3 covers 17 residues. Germline values: CDR1 LGHNA, CDR2 YNFKEQ. The CDR3 region is CASSQENSGSSYNEQFF. DNA for the CDR3: TGTGCCAGCAGCCAAGAGAATAGCGGGAGCTCCTACAATGAGCAGTTCTTC.

This clone was observed many times. The chain is built from TRBV11-2 and TRBJ2-1; D not certain. The CDR3 runs to 12 residues. With 5 bases removed from V and 8 bases from J, the gap between germline ends came to 10 bases. Germline lookup yields CDR1 SGHAT and CDR2 FQNNGV. Written as DNA, the CDR3 is TGTGCCAGCAGCCATGACCGACATGAGCAGTTCTTC. Encoded protein: CASSHDRHEQFF.

This sequence joins TRBV11-2 and TRBJ2-3; TRBD1 or TRBD2 may be the D gene (5 bases each). Germline CDR1 SGHAT, CDR2 FQNNGV. The V end was cut by 4 bases, the J end by 6 bases, with 14 bases between. This CDR3 contains 14 residues. CDR3 amino acids: CASSSRDLGDTQYF. The DNA for the CDR3 is TGTGCCAGCAGCTCCCGGGACCTAGGGGATACGCAGTATTTT.

The chain uses TRBV9 and TRBJ1-3; D call uncertain. Germline V lookup: CDR1 SGDLS, CDR2 YYNGEE. Trimming shortened V by 0 bases and J by 0 bases, and 4 bases separated the two germline ends. This CDR3 region has 14 residues. DNA of the CDR3: TGTGCCAGCAGCGTAGCGAGCTCTGGAAACACCATATATTTT. Translation gives CASSVASSGNTIYF.

This clone was picked up a small number of times. The chain combines TRBV7-8 with TRBJ2-5; 8 bases match TRBD2. CDR1 and CDR2 from the germline V gene are SGHVS and FQNEAQ. This CDR3 comprises 13 residues. With V trimmed by 4 bases and J by 11 bases, 9 bases remained unmatched. Written as DNA, the CDR3 is TGTGCCAGCAGCTGGGACACGGGGGGGGAGCAGTACTTC. Translation: CASSWDTGGEQYF.

J is TRBJ2-3 and V is TRBV27, with a possible D match to TRBD1 (5 bases). Germline V gene data show CDR1 as MNHEY and CDR2 as SMNVEV (reference sequence). The CDR3 has 15 residues. V lost 1 base to trimming and J lost 2 bases, with 10 bases between them. CDR3 nucleotide sequence: TGTGCCAGCAGTTTATTTGGCAGGGCCACAGATACGCAGTATTTT. Translating it yields CASSLFGRATDTQYF.

The V and J genes are TRBV4-1 and TRBJ2-5, with unresolved D. The CDR3 is 14 residues long. Trimming removed 5 bases at V and 4 bases at J, with 14 bases between. CDR1 and CDR2 (germline): MGHRA, YSYEKL. CDR3 sequence reads: CASSWDVSIETQYF. For the CDR3, the DNA is TGCGCCAGCAGCTGGGATGTTTCCATAGAGACCCAGTACTTC.

This clone was observed many times. The CDR3 bases are TGTGCCAGCAGCGGGGAGGGGCATCAGCCCCAGCATTTT. Translating gives CASSGEGHQPQHF. V and J are TRBV6-1 and TRBJ1-5; a weak D match, TRBD1 (5 bases). V was shortened by 6 bases and J by 5 bases, with 11 bases between the two germline ends. Germline values: CDR1 MNHNS, CDR2 SASEGT. The CDR3 is 13 residues long.

The J gene is TRBJ2-3, the V gene TRBV10-2, with D perhaps matching TRBD2 (6 bases). This CDR3 has 13 residues. The germline V and J ends were trimmed by 6 bases and 2 bases, with 9 bases remaining between them. The germline V gene encodes CDR1 WSHSY and CDR2 SAAADI. The CDR3 region is CASSRGNTDTQYF. In DNA form, the CDR3 reads TGCGCCAGCAGCCGGGGGAACACAGATACGCAGTATTTT.

CDR3 coding DNA: TGCGCCAGCAGCTTCCGGGACAGGGAGAACTACGAGCAGTACTTC. Translation gives CASSFRDRENYEQYF. The rearrangement uses TRBV4-1 and TRBJ2-7, with TRBD1 matching over 9 bases. This CDR3 contains 15 residues. CDR1 and CDR2 (germline): MGHRA, YSYEKL. With 5 bases clipped from V and 3 bases from J, the junction kept 8 bases outside the gene matches.

The V and J genes are TRBV10-3 and TRBJ2-7; tentatively, D is TRBD2 (6 bases). CDR1 and CDR2 (germline): ENHRY, SYGVKD. The CDR3 is made up of 14 amino acids. Trimming took 3 bases from V and 0 from J, leaving 9 bases between them. CDR3 protein: CAISDGGDSYEQYF. The DNA of the CDR3 is TGTGCCATCAGTGACGGAGGGGACTCCTACGAGCAGTACTTC.

This clone was counted only a few times. The rearrangement joins TRBV9 to TRBJ1-1; 9 nucleotides align to TRBD1. CDR1 and CDR2 (germline): SGDLS, YYNGEE. Trimming at V came to 4 bases and at J to 8 bases, leaving 3 bases not matched to a gene. The CDR3 covers 12 residues. The CDR3, as DNA: TGTGCCAGCAGCTCCGGACAGGGGGAAGCTTTCTTT. Translation gives CASSSGQGEAFF.

The chain employs TRBV7-9 and TRBJ2-6, with TRBD1 matching over 7 bases. The CDR3 length is 17 residues. J was trimmed by 0 bases and V by 1 base; bases with no gene match: 3. In germline, CDR1 is SEHNR, CDR2 FQNEAQ (reference sequence). This CDR3 reads CASSLGQGVSGANVLTF. CDR3 DNA sequence: TGTGCCAGCAGCTTAGGACAGGGAGTCTCTGGGGCCAACGTCCTGACTTTC.